The T cell receptor beta chain under discussion was sequenced for a study of immune evolution from preneoplasia to lung adenocarcinoma. With respect to this clone: The junction departs from germline at one end; a sequencing error may be responsible.

This CDR3 spans 13 amino acids. Germline CDR1 and CDR2: LNHDA and SQIVND (reference sequence). The assay was immunoSEQ multiplex PCR, and TCRdb's table has in-frame clones only and misses some. Of over 14,000 clones listed, roughly 80% were seen once; the top ten hold approximately 3.1%. This receptor was identified in a person aged 60-79 years with lung adenocarcinoma. The rearrangement uses TRBV19 and TRBJ1-1, with 7 bases aligning to TRBD1. Sample: FFPE minimally invasive lung adenocarcinoma tissue. CDR3: CASSVDRDTEAFF. CDR3 DNA: TGTGCCAGTAGTGTAGACAGGGACACTGAAGCTTTCTTT. Full variable domain (missing parts from reference TRBV19 and TRBJ1-1): DGGITQSPKYLFRKEGQNVTLSCEQNLNHDAMYWYRQDPGQGLRLIYYSQIVNDFQKGDIAEGYSVSREKKESFPLTVTSAQKNPTAFYLCASSVDRDTEAFFGQGTRLTVV.